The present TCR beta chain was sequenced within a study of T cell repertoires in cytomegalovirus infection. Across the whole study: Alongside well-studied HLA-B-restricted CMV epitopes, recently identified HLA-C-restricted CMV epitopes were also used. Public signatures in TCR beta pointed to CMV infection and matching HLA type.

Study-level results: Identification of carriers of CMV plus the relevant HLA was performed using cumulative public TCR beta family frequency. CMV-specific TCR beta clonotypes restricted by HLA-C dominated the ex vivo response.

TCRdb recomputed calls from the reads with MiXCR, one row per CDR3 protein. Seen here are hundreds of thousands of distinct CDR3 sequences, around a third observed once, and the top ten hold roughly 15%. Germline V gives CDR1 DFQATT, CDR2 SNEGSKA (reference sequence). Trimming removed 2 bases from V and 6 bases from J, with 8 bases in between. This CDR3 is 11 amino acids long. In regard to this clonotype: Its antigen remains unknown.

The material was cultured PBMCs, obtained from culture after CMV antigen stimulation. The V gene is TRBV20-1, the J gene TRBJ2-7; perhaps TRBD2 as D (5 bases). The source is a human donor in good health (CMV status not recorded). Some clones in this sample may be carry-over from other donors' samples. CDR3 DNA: TGCAGTGCTAGAAGGGAGCGCGAGCAGTACTTC. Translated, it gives CSARREREQYF.